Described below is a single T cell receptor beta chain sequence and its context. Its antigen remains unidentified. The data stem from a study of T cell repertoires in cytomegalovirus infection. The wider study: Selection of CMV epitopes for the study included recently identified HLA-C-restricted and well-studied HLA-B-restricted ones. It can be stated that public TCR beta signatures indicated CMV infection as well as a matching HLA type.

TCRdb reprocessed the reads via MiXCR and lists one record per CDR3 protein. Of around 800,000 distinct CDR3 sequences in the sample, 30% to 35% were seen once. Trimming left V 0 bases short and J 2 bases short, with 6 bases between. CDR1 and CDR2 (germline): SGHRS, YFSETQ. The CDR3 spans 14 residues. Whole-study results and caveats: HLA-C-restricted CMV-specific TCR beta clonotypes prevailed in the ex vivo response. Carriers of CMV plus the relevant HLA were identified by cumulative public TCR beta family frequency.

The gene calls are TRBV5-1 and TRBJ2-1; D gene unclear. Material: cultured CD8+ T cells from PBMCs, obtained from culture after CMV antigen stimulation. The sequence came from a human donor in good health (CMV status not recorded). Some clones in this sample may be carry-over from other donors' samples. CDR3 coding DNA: TGCGCCAGCAGCTTGGCGACACCCTACAATGAGCAGTTCTTC. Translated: CASSLATPYNEQFF. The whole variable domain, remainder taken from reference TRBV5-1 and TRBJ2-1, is KAGVTQTPRYLIKTRGQQVTLSCSPISGHRSVSWYQQTPGQGLQFLFEYFSETQRNKGNFPGRFSGRQFSNSRSEMNVSTLELGDSALYLCASSLATPYNEQFFGPGTRLTVL.